This TCR beta chain emerged from a study of T cells in Graves' hyperthyroidism and ophthalmopathy. Graves' hyperthyroidism is called stable when ophthalmopathy does not progress within 18 months. The hyperthyroidism patients had all been newly diagnosed, and their disease duration was under 2 months. Their ages ranged from 18 to 65 years. Patients were excluded because of uncontrolled infection, other autoimmune disease, pregnancy or lactation. This clonotype appeared a single time. As yet, its antigen is unknown. Points from the study as a whole: Ophthalmopathy and stable hyperthyroidism were separated by a 13 V-J model.

Amplified regions were TCR beta CDR3 sequences from RNA transcripts. The primer set for the first-round RT-PCR of the TCR CDR3 was HTBI. TCRdb reprocessed the multiplex PCR reads via MiXCR and lists one record per CDR3 protein. The table shows approximately 740,000 distinct CDR3 sequences, with roughly 15% occurring only once. The CDR3 totals 17 residues. Looked up from germline, CDR1 is SGHVS and CDR2 is FQNEAQ. V trimming: 5 bases; J trimming: 3 bases; junction bases outside the gene matches: 13. The rearrangement uses TRBV7-8 and TRBJ2-1; 7 bases line up with TRBD2. The specimen was blood. The clonotype was recovered from a woman under 30 with Graves' hyperthyroidism. The CDR3 region is CASSLPFVGRVYNEQFF. For the CDR3, the DNA is TGTGCCAGCAGCCTACCCTTCGTGGGGAGGGTCTACAATGAGCAGTTCTTC.